Following are 23 T cell receptor beta chains from one sample sequenced in a study of human CD8 memory T cell subsets. UMI-labeled 5' RACE was the method by which TCR beta libraries were made. TCRdb reprocessed the 5' RACE reads, keeping one entry per CDR3 protein, no DNA. Its listing shows 10,000 to 12,000 distinct CDR3 sequences. Material: CD8+ T cells from PBMCs. The receptors come from a human donor in good health.

Measured by frequency, this clonotype is medium-sized. The CDR3: CASSYGTEAFF. The chain employs TRBV4-3 and TRBJ1-1. CDR3 size: 11 residues. The germline gives CDR1 LGHNA, CDR2 YSLEER.

The chain carries TRBV19 and TRBJ2-7; TCRdb's assignment of TRBD1 cannot be checked, as there is no DNA. The germline CDR1 and CDR2 sequences are LNHDA and SQIVND (reference sequence). CDR3 length: 13 amino acids. CDR3 sequence reads: CASSGQGIHEQYF. Drawing the rest from reference TRBV19 and TRBJ2-7, the complete variable domain is DGGITQSPKYLFRKEGQNVTLSCEQNLNHDAMYWYRQDPGQGLRLIYYSQIVNDFQKGDIAEGYSVSREKKESFPLTVTSAQKNPTAFYLCASSGQGIHEQYFGPGTRLTVT.

The chain links TRBV9 to TRBJ2-5; there is no DNA to check the TCRdb D call of TRBD1. From germline, CDR1 is SGDLS and CDR2 YYNGEE. The CDR3 spans 14 residues. This CDR3 is CASGSGGPTETQYF.

The chain has TRBV19 and TRBJ2-7; TCRdb's D call, TRBD2, is unchecked because there is no DNA. The CDR3 spans 12 residues. The germline gives CDR1 LNHDA, CDR2 SQIVND (reference sequence). The CDR3: CATSGLTGEQYF.

J is TRBJ2-7 and V is TRBV6-6; TCRdb outputs TRBD1, but without DNA this stays unchecked. Germline values: CDR1 MNHNY, CDR2 SVGAGI (reference sequence). The CDR3 extends over 16 amino acids. The CDR3 spells CASSYLEPNRDYEQYF.

This clonotype is deemed large by its frequency. The genes are TRBV20-1 and TRBJ2-7; the TRBD1 assignment by TCRdb is unverifiable without DNA. Germline V gene data show CDR1 as DFQATT and CDR2 as SNEGSKA (reference sequence). The CDR3 has 13 residues. CDR3 protein: CSAGDRETYEQYF.

The chain combines TRBV14 with TRBJ2-2; TCRdb's D call of TRBD1 is untestable without DNA. This CDR3 region has 18 residues. The germline V gene has CDR1 SGHDN and CDR2 FVKESK. Here the CDR3 reads CASSQDWGHDPNTGELFF.

J is TRBJ2-1 and V is TRBV20-1. The CDR3 sequence is 14 residues long. Per the germline V gene, CDR1 is DFQATT and CDR2 is SNEGSKA (reference sequence). CDR3 region: CSARDREHYNEQFF.

The V gene is TRBV27, the J gene TRBJ2-7; TCRdb designates TRBD1, a call that cannot be tested without DNA. In germline, CDR1 is MNHEY, CDR2 SMNVEV (reference sequence). CDR3 length equals 15 residues. The chain's CDR3 is CASSLSPGPLHEQYF.

The CDR3 sequence: CSVERLAGAPGELFF. The chain couples TRBV29-1 to TRBJ2-2; the TRBD2 assignment by TCRdb is unverifiable without DNA. There are 15 residues in the CDR3. Germline V gene data show CDR1 as SQVTM and CDR2 as ANQGSEA.

The V and J genes are TRBV18 and TRBJ1-2; TCRdb reports TRBD1, a call that lacks DNA to check it against. The germline V gene has CDR1 KGHSH and CDR2 LQKENI. The CDR3 is 13 residues long. This CDR3 reads CASSPPGDPYYTF.

The chain links TRBV20-1 to TRBJ2-1; TCRdb proposes TRBD2, but this gene call is untestable without DNA. The CDR3 extends over 17 amino acids. Germline V CDR1 and CDR2: DFQATT, SNEGSKA (reference sequence). CDR3 amino acids: CSAPGLAGEFVDNEQFF.

V usage is TRBV5-1 and J usage is TRBJ2-3; with no DNA, the TCRdb D assignment of TRBD1 cannot be verified. Germline assignment: CDR1 SGHRS and CDR2 YFSETQ. The CDR3 is 16 amino acids. This CDR3 is CASSSEPTGAQDTQYF.

The genes are TRBV5-6 and TRBJ2-5; no DNA is available, so the TRBD1 call from TCRdb remains unchecked. The CDR3 consists of 18 residues. The germline V gene has CDR1 SGHDT and CDR2 YYEEEE. Here the CDR3 reads CASSSYLSDRVSRETQYF.

The V and J genes are TRBV6-5 and TRBJ1-2; TCRdb picks TRBD1, but there is no DNA to check that call. This CDR3 spans 13 amino acids. The germline CDR1 and CDR2 sequences are MNHEY and SVGAGI. CDR3 protein: CASSYGALYGYTF.

This CDR3 reads CASSLVVAGELFF. The chain links TRBV7-9 to TRBJ2-2. The CDR3 totals 13 residues. CDR1 and CDR2 (germline): SEHNR, FQNEAQ (reference sequence).

The rearrangement links TRBV5-1 to TRBJ2-7. From germline, CDR1 is SGHRS and CDR2 YFSETQ. The CDR3 is made up of 18 amino acids. The CDR3 sequence: CASSLGLAGNFGTEEQYF.

The gene calls are TRBV12-3 or TRBV12-4 and TRBJ1-2; TCRdb names TRBD1, which stays unverified in the absence of DNA. The length of the CDR3 is 12 residues. CDR3 amino acids: CASSSGDYGYTF.

This chain uses TRBV2 with TRBJ1-1; TCRdb proposes TRBD1, but this gene call is untestable without DNA. The germline V gene encodes CDR1 SNHLY and CDR2 FYNNEI. This CDR3 contains 13 residues. CDR3 amino acids: CASRLVGRDGAFF.

The chain couples TRBV7-9 to TRBJ2-2; TCRdb's assignment of TRBD1 cannot be checked, as there is no DNA. CDR3 size: 16 residues. From germline, CDR1 is SEHNR and CDR2 FQNEAQ (reference sequence). The CDR3 region is CASSSTGGAEGGELFF. The variable domain in full, completed from reference TRBV7-9 and TRBJ2-2, reads DTGVSQNPRHKITKRGQNVTFRCDPISEHNRLYWYRQTLGQGPEFLTYFQNEAQLEKSRLLSDRFSAERPKGSFSTLEIQRTEQGDSAMYLCASSSTGGAEGGELFFGEGSRLTVL.

The chain employs TRBV11-1 and TRBJ2-1. CDR1 is SGHAT and CDR2 is FQDESV in the germline V gene (reference sequence). The CDR3 is 17 amino acids. This chain's CDR3 is CASSLGGRRLTYNEQFF. Based on the CDR3 plus reference TRBV11-1 and TRBJ2-1, the full variable domain is EAEVAQSPRYKITEKSQAVAFWCDPISGHATLYWYRQILGQGPELLVQFQDESVVDDSQLPKDRFSAERLKGVDSTLKIQPAELGDSAMYLCASSLGGRRLTYNEQFFGPGTRLTVL.

The chain combines TRBV5-6 with TRBJ2-7; TCRdb calls TRBD1, which cannot be checked without DNA. Germline V gene sequence: CDR1 SGHDT, CDR2 YYEEEE. The CDR3 sequence is 15 residues long. The CDR3 sequence: CASSLTLPGNYEQYF.

According to its frequency, this clonotype is medium-sized. The chain links TRBV7-6 to TRBJ2-1; TCRdb returns TRBD1, unconfirmable since there is no DNA. From germline, CDR1 is SGHVS and CDR2 FNYEAQ. The CDR3 runs to 15 residues. This CDR3 reads CASSSRGRGHNEQFF.